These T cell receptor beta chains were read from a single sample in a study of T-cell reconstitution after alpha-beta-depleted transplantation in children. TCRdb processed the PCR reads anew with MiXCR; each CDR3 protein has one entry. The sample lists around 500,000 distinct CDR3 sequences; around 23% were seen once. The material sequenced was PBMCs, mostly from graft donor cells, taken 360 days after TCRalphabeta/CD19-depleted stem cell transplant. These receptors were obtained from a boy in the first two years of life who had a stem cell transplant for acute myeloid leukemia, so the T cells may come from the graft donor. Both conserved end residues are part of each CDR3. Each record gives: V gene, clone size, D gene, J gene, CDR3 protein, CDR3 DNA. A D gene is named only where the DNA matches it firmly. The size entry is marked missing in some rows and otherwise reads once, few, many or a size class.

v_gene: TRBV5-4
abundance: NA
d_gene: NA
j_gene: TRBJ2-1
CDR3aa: CASSRAPKGNEQFF
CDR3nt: TGTGCCAGCAGTCGGGCTCCTAAGGGGAATGAGCAGTTCTTC

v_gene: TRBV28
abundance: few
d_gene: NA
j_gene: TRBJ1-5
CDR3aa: CASSNPSSNQPQHF
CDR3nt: TGTGCCAGTAGTAACCCCTCTAGCAATCAGCCCCAGCATTTT

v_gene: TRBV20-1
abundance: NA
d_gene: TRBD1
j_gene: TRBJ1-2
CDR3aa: CSAGGTGNYGYTF
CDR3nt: TGCAGTGCCGGCGGGACAGGGAACTATGGCTACACCTTC

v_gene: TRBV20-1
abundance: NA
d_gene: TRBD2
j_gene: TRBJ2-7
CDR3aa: CSATGTSHYEQYF
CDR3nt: TGCAGTGCTACCGGGACTAGCCACTACGAGCAGTACTTC

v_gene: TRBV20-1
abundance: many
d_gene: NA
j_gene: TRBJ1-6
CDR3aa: CSARDGGVTYNSPLHF
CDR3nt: TGCAGTGCTAGAGATGGGGGGGTCACCTATAATTCACCCCTCCACTTT

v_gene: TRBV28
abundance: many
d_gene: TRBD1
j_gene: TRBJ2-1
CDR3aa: CASSSVTSGTGDNHF
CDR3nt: TGTGCCAGCAGTTCTGTTACCTCCGGGACAGGGGATAATCACTTC

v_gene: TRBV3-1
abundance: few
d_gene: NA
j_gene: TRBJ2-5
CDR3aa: CASSEPSGSAETQYF
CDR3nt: TGTGCCAGCAGCGAGCCTTCAGGGTCCGCAGAGACCCAGTACTTC

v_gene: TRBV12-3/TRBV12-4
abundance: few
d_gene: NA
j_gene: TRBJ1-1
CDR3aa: CASMAGVPNTEAFF
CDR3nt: TGTGCCAGCATGGCGGGGGTCCCCAACACTGAAGCTTTCTTT

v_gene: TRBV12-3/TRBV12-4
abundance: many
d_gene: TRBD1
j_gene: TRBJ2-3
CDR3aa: CASSSRTGVNLDTQYF
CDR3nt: TGTGCCAGCAGTTCGCGGACAGGGGTGAACCTAGATACGCAGTATTTT

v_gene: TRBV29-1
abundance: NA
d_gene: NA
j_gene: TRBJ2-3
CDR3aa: CSVEDGGSDTQYF
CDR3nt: TGCAGCGTTGAAGATGGCGGATCAGATACGCAGTATTTT

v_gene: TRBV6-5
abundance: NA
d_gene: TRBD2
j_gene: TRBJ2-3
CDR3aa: CASSYGGGPSTDTQYF
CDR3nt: TGTGCCAGCAGTTACGGCGGGGGGCCTAGCACAGATACGCAGTATTTT

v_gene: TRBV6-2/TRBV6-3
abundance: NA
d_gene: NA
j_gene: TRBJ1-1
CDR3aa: CASRTFWQENTEAFF
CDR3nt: TGTGCCAGCAGGACTTTTTGGCAGGAGAACACTGAAGCTTTCTTT

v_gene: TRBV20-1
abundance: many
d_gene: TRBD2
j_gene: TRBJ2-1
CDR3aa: CSGAGTGGTYNEQFF
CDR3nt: TGCAGTGGGGCGGGGACGGGGGGTACCTACAATGAGCAGTTCTTC

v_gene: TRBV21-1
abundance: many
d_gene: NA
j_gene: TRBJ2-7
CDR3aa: CASSKCPWAPPDYEQYF
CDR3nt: TGTGCCAGCAGCAAATGCCCGTGGGCCCCCCCGGACTACGAGCAGTACTTC

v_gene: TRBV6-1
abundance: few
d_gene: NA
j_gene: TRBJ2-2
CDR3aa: CASRTGTFYTGELFF
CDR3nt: TGTGCCAGCAGAACCGGGACATTCTACACCGGGGAGCTGTTTTTT

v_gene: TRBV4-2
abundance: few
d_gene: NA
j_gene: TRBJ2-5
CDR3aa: CASSTSRGTQYF
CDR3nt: TGTGCCAGCAGTACTAGCCGCGGGACCCAGTACTTC

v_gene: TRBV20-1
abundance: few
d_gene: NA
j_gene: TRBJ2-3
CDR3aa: CSASKLPTDTQYF
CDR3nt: TGCAGTGCTAGTAAGCTACCCACAGATACGCAGTATTTT

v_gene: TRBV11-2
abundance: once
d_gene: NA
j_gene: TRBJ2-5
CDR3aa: CASSLGNRQETQYF
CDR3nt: TGTGCCAGCAGCTTAGGAAACAGACAAGAGACCCAGTACTTC

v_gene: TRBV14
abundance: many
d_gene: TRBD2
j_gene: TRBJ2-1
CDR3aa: CASSPRSGGDVRFF
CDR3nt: TGTGCCAGCAGCCCCCGTAGCGGGGGGGACGTCAGGTTCTTC

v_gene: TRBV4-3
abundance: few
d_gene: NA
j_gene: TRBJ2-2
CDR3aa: CASSQGKFSGPDTGELFF
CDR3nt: TGCGCCAGCAGCCAAGGGAAATTTTCCGGACCGGACACCGGGGAGCTGTTTTTT

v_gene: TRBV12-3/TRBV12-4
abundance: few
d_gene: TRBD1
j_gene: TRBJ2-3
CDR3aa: CASMALKYRGPDTQYF
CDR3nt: TGTGCCAGCATGGCCCTCAAATACAGGGGCCCAGATACGCAGTATTTT

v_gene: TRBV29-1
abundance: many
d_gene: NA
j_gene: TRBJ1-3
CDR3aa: CSVWQQEGNTIYF
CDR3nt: TGCAGCGTTTGGCAGCAGGAGGGAAACACCATATATTTT

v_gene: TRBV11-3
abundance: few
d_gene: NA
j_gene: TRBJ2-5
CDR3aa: CASSLADGALETQYF
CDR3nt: TGTGCCAGCAGCTTAGCTGACGGGGCCCTAGAGACCCAGTACTTC

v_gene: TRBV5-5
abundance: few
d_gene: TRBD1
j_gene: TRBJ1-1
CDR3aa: CASSTTGVNTEAFF
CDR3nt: TGTGCCAGCAGCACCACAGGGGTAAACACTGAAGCTTTCTTT

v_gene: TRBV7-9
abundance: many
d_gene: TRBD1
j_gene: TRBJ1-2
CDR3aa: CASSPGQGNYGYTF
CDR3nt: TGTGCCAGCAGCCCGGGACAGGGGAACTATGGCTACACCTTC

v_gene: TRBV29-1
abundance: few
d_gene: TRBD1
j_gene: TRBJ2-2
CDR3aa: CSASSVGQGMEYGELFF
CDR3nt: TGCAGCGCCTCCTCCGTTGGACAGGGAATGGAATACGGGGAGCTGTTTTTT

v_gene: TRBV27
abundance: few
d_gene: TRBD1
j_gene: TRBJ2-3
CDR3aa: CASSWTGFGIDTQYF
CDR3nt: TGTGCCAGCAGCTGGACAGGGTTCGGGATAGATACGCAGTATTTT

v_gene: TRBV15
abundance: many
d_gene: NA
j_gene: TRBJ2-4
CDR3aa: CATSRPTDSNIQYF
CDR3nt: TGTGCCACCAGTAGACCCACAGATTCAAACATTCAGTACTTC

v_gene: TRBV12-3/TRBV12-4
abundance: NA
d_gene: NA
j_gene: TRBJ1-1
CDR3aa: CASSLARTSTEAFF
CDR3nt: TGTGCCAGCAGTTTAGCCCGGACTTCCACTGAAGCTTTCTTT